This TCR beta chain was obtained from a study of technical replicates of blood from a handful of donors. Generated by immunoSEQ multiplex PCR, the TCRdb table keeps only in-frame clones and is missing some. The table includes tens of thousands of clones, under 99% detected once. The CDR3 extends over 15 amino acids. The V and J ends lost 3 bases and 3 bases respectively, with 14 bases between them. Germline CDR1 is LGHNA and CDR2 is YSLEER. The receptor was isolated from a human donor in good health. Specimen: T cells isolated from PBMCs. The rearrangement uses TRBV4-3 and TRBJ1-2; TRBD1 is a possible D gene (6 bases). In DNA, the CDR3 is TGCGCCAGCAGCCACAGACAGACAGGAGACTATGGCTACACCTTC. Encoded protein: CASSHRQTGDYGYTF.